This T cell receptor (beta chain) emerged from a study of blood T cell repertoires in COVID-19. Methods used by the authors: Nucleated cell counts were estimated from reference gene primer amplification. Produced via immunoSEQ multiplex PCR; TCRdb's table is partial and in-frame only. The V and J calls and the clone size are those of that table, but D and trimming were determined from the DNA. Found here are around 300,000 clones, roughly 89% of them singletons; the top ten hold under 2.5%. The CDR3 covers 15 residues. V lost 4 bases and J lost 5; bases outside the gene matches: 11. CDR1 and CDR2 (germline): SGHRS, YFSETQ.

The sample was PBMCs or T cells enriched from blood (not recorded which). This sequence joins TRBV5-1 and TRBJ2-5; TRBD1 matches 7 bases. The receptor was derived from a woman in her fifties or sixties who had recovered from COVID-19. The CDR3 spells CASSPQQGMVETQYF. DNA of the CDR3: TGCGCCAGCAGCCCACAACAGGGGATGGTGGAGACCCAGTACTTC. The whole variable domain, filled in from reference TRBV5-1 and TRBJ2-5, reads KAGVTQTPRYLIKTRGQQVTLSCSPISGHRSVSWYQQTPGQGLQFLFEYFSETQRNKGNFPGRFSGRQFSNSRSEMNVSTLELGDSALYLCASSPQQGMVETQYFGPGTRLLVL.